Ten or more counts support the clone carrying this TCR beta chain. V trimming: 4 bases; J trimming: 2 bases; junction bases outside the gene matches: 2. Germline-derived CDR1 and CDR2 are SEHNR and FQNEAQ (reference sequence). The CDR3 loop spans 15 amino acids. TCRdb redid the calling of the 5' RACE reads with MiXCR, one entry per CDR3 protein. The data show hundreds of thousands of distinct CDR3 sequences, roughly 7.5% seen once. This sample is drawn from a study of T cells after yellow fever vaccination. This material consisted of PBMCs, taken about 41 days after the first yellow fever vaccination. The sequence derives from a man aged 18-30 years who received the YFV17D yellow fever vaccine. The J gene is TRBJ2-2, the V gene TRBV7-9; 9 bases match TRBD1. The chain's CDR3 is CASSYRGRNTGELFF. The CDR3 region has the DNA TGTGCCAGCAGCTACAGGGGGCGCAACACCGGGGAGCTGTTTTTT.